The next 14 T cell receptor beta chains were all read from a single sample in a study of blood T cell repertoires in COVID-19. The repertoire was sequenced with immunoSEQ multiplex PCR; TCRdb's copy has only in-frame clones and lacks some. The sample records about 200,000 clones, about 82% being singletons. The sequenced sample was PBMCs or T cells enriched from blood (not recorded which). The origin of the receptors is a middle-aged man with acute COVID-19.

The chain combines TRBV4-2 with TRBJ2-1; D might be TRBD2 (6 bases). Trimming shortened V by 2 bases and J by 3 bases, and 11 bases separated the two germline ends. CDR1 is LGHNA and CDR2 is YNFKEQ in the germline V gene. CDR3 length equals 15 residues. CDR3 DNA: TGTGCCAGCAGCCAAATAGGAGGGTACTACAATGAGCAGTTCTTC. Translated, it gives CASSQIGGYYNEQFF.

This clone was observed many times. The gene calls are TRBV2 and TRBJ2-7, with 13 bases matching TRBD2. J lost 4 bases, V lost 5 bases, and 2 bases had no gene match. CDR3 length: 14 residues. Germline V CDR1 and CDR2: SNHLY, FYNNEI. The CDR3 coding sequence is TGTGCCAGCAGTCGGACTAGCGGGAGTTACGAGCAGTACTTC. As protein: CASSRTSGSYEQYF.

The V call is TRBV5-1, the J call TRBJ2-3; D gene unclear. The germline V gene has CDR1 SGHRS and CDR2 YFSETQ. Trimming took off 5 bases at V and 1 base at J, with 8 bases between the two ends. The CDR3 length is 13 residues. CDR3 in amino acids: CASSYPGTDTQYF. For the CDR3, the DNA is TGCGCCAGCAGTTACCCGGGCACAGATACGCAGTATTTT.

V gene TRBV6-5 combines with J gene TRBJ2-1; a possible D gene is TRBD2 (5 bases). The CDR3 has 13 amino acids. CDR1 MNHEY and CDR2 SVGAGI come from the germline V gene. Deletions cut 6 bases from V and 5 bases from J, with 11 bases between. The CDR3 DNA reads TGTGCCAGCAGGAGGACTTCCAACAATGAGCAGTTCTTC. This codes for CASRRTSNNEQFF.

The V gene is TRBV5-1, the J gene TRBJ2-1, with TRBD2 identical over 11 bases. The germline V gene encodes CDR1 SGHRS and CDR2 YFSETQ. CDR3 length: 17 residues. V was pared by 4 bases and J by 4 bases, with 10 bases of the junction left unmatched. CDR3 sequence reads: CASSGVSSGRPYNEQFF. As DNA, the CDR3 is TGCGCCAGCAGCGGGGTCTCTAGCGGGAGGCCGTACAATGAGCAGTTCTTC.

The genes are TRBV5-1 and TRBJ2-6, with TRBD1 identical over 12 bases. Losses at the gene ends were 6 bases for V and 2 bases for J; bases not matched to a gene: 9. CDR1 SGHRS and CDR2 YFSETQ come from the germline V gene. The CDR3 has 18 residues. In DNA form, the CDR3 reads TGCGCCAGCAACCTCGGGACAGGGGGCGCGGCTGGGGCCAACGTCCTGACTTTC. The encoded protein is CASNLGTGGAAGANVLTF.

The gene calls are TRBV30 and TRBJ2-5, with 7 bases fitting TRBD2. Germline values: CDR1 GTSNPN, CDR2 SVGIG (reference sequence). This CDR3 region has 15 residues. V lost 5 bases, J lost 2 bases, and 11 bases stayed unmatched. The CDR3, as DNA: TGTGCCTGGGGACTCTATCGGGACTATCAAGAGACCCAGTACTTC. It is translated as CAWGLYRDYQETQYF. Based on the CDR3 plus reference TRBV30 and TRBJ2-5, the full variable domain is SQTIHQWPATLVQPVGSPLSLECTVEGTSNPNLYWYRQAAGRGLQLLFYSVGIGQISSEVPQNLSASRPQDRQFILSSKKLLLSDSGFYLCAWGLYRDYQETQYFGPGTRLLVL.

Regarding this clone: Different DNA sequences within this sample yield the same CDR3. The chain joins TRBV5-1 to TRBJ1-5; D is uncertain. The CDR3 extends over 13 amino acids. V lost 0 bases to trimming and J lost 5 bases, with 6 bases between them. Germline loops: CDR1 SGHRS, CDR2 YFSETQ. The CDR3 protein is CASSLDRDQPQHF. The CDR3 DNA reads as TGCGCCAGCAGCTTGGACCGCGATCAGCCCCAGCATTTT.

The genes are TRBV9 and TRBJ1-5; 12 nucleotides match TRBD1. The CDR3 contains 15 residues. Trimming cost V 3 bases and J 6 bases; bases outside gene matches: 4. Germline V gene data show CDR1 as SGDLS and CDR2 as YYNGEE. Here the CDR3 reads CASSGGTGGGQPQHF. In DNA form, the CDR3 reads TGTGCCAGCAGCGGCGGGACAGGGGGCGGTCAGCCCCAGCATTTT.

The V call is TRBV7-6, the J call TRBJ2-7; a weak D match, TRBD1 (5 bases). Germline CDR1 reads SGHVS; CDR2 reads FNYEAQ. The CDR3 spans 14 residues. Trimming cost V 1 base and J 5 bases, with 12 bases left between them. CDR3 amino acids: CASSLGWQGDEQYF. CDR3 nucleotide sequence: TGTGCCAGCAGCTTAGGTTGGCAAGGGGACGAGCAGTACTTC.

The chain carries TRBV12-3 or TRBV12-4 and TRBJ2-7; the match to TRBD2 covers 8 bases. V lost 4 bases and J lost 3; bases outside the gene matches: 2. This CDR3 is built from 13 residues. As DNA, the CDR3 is TGTGCCAGCAGTTCCAGCGGGAGCTACGAGCAGTACTTC. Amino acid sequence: CASSSSGSYEQYF.

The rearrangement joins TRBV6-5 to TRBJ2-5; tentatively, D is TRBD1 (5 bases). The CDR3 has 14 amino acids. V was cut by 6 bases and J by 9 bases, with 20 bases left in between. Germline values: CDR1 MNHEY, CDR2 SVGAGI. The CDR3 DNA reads TGTGCCAGCAGCACGAGACAGAATTATTCGCCCCAGTACTTC. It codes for CASSTRQNYSPQYF.

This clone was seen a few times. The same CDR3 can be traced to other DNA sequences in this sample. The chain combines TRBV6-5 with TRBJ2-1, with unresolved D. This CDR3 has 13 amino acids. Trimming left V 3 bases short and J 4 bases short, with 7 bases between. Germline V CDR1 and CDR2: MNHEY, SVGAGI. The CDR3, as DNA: TGTGCCAGCAGTTATTCCGGTTACAATGAGCAGTTCTTC. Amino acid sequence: CASSYSGYNEQFF.

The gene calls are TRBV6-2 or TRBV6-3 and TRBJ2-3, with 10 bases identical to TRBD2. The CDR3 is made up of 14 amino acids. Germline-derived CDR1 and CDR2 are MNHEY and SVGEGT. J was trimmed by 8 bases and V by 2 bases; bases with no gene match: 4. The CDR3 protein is CASSYASSGGTQYF. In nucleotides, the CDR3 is TGTGCCAGCAGTTACGCGTCTAGCGGGGGTACGCAGTATTTT.